This T cell receptor (beta chain) was sequenced during a study of cytomegalovirus exposure and HLA in healthy donors. The PCR used 60 Vbeta and 13 Jbeta primers. The method was immunoSEQ multiplex PCR; TCRdb's version includes in-frame clones alone and lacks a portion of them. Seen here are about 100,000 clones, around 85% observed once, and the top ten hold less than 5%. This CDR3 is 14 amino acids long. After removal of 5 bases from V and 1 base from J, the junction contained 2 bases not matched to a gene. In germline, CDR1 is GTSNPN, CDR2 SVGIG (reference sequence). Sequenced material: PBMCs. The chain has TRBV30 and TRBJ2-5; TRBD2 agrees at 12 bases. The receptor comes from a man aged 25 to 45 in good health and CMV-seronegative. CDR3 sequence: CAWGTSGLQETQYF. CDR3 nucleotides: TGTGCCTGGGGGACTAGCGGGCTCCAAGAGACCCAGTACTTC.